Listed below are T cell receptor beta chains from one sample, sequenced in a study of blood T cell repertoires in COVID-19. Clones were read by immunoSEQ multiplex PCR, and TCRdb kept only the in-frame ones, dropping some. The table has roughly 110,000 clones, more than 85% seen once. The sample comprised peripheral blood. The receptor source for this set is a human donor with acute or convalescent COVID-19. The donor label of this sample is uncertain. Both conserved end residues are part of each CDR3. The order of the fields is D gene, J gene, V gene, CDR3 length, CDR3 DNA, CDR3 protein. The D gene is left open where the match is weak.

. | TRBJ1-5 | TRBV5-5 | 16 | TGTGCCAGCAGCCGGGGGGGCAACGTTCGTGATCAGCCCCAGCATTTT | CASSRGGNVRDQPQHF
. | TRBJ1-1 | TRBV3-1/TRBV3-2 | 13 | TGTGCCAGCAGCCAAGAGGGGCCCACTGAAGCTTTCTTT | CASSQEGPTEAFF
TRBD2 | TRBJ2-1 | TRBV6-2/TRBV6-3 | 13 | TGTGCCAGCAGTTTAGCGGGAAGTAATGAGCAGTTCTTC | CASSLAGSNEQFF
. | TRBJ2-3 | TRBV5-1 | 15 | TGCGCCAGCAGCTTGGTTGACTATAGCACAGATACGCAGTATTTT | CASSLVDYSTDTQYF
TRBD1 | TRBJ2-5 | TRBV5-1 | 18 | TGCGCCAGCAGCTTGGCCAACAGGGGCGACGCGTACCAAGAGACCCAGTACTTC | CASSLANRGDAYQETQYF
. | TRBJ1-5 | TRBV6-1 | 20 | TGTGCCAGCAGTGAAAGGATCCAGGGGCCCTTTAGTTATAGCAATCAGCCCCAGCATTTT | CASSERIQGPFSYSNQPQHF
TRBD1 | TRBJ1-2 | TRBV7-9 | 16 | TGTGCCAGCAGCTTATCTTGGACAGGGCCTGTTGGTGGCTACACCTTC | CASSLSWTGPVGGYTF
TRBD2 | TRBJ2-5 | TRBV9 | 20 | TGTGCCAGCAGCGTAGAACCCGGGGGGCAAGGACTAGCGGGACAAGAGACCCAGTACTTC | CASSVEPGGQGLAGQETQYF
. | TRBJ1-5 | TRBV7-9 | 15 | TGTGCCAGCAGCCCTGGTCGTGGCCGAAATCAGCCCCAGCATTTT | CASSPGRGRNQPQHF
. | TRBJ1-5 | TRBV19 | 13 | TGTGCCAGTAGTATCAGGATGAATCAGCCCCAGCATTTT | CASSIRMNQPQHF
. | TRBJ1-6 | TRBV27 | 15 | TGTGCCAGCAGTTTATCGGGAGCCAGGACTTCACCCCTCCACTTT | CASSLSGARTSPLHF